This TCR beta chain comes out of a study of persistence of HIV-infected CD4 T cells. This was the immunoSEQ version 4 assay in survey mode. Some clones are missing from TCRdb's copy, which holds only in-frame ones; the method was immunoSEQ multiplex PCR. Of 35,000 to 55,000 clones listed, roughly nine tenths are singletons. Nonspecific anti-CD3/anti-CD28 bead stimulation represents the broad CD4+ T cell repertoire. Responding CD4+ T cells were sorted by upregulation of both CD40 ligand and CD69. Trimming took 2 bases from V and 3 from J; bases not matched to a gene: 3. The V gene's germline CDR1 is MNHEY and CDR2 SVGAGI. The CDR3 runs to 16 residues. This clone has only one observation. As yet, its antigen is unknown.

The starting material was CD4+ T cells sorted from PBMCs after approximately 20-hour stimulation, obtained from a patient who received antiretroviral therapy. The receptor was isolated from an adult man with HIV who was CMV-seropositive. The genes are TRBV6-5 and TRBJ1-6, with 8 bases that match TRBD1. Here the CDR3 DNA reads TGTGCCAGCAGTTACCGGGACAGGCTCTATAATTCACCCCTCCACTTT. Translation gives CASSYRDRLYNSPLHF.